The T cell receptor beta chain described here comes from a study of blood T cell repertoires in COVID-19 (TCRdb year 2020). With regard to the full study: Samples from collaborators originated in the United States, Italy and Spain and spanned both the acute and convalescent phases of COVID-19. The material from the prospective study consisted of cDNA or gDNA derived from T cells, B-cell-depleted T cells, or PBMCs. The dataset comprised deeply sampled blood TCRbeta repertoires from subjects exposed to, actively infected with, or recovered from COVID-19. The repertoires were released in a freely available public database meant as a resource for research on the immune response to SARS-CoV-2. The samples were drawn from the first 160 participants of the ongoing ImmuneRACE study and from more than 1,000 subjects provided by 6 global collaborators. The sample metadata nearly always contained a de-identified subject ID, COVID-19 status, age in years and sex. Where HLA class I and class II types were available, the types were taken from metadata supplied by the sample provider, not from assay-based typing.

Results and caveats for the whole study, not just this receptor: The amount of clinical and demographic metadata varied by source and participant and was provided uncurated.

TCRbeta CDR3 regions were amplified from genomic DNA using the immunoSEQ Assay, a bias-controlled multiplex PCR. Processing in the source paper ran as follows. The number of nucleated cells in each sample was estimated from the amplification of reference gene primers within the assay. Sequence reads were collapsed and filtered to measure the absolute abundance of every unique TCRbeta CDR3 rearrangement. For each sample, productive Simpson clonality was calculated as the square root of Simpson's diversity index across productive rearrangements. Entries here come from immuneACCESS through TCRdb and include only in-frame sequences with V and J called. Some clones fail to appear in such tables; in the studies checked, an unresolved V gene covers under half of the shortfall, and the cause of the remainder is unknown. Clone size and V and J calls were adopted from that table, with D and trimming inferred from the DNA. This sample is represented by some 150,000 clones; around four fifths of them were singletons. Less than 7% of the sample goes to the ten largest clones.

For this clone: The target of this receptor is not known. Base qualities are not provided; no much larger clone lies one nucleotide away.

Participants in the prospective study were aged roughly 18 to 90 years, lived in 20 to 25 United States geographic areas, and enrolled through a virtual design. Cohort assignment in the prospective study relied on participant-reported clinical history from a screening survey and a study questionnaire. Recovered participants in ImmuneRACE Cohort 3 were defined as having two consecutive negative NP/OP PCR tests, clearance from a healthcare professional, or resolution of symptoms. In the prospective study, whole blood, serum and a nasopharyngeal or oropharyngeal swab were collected from each participant by mobile phlebotomists. Over a roughly two-month period, participants in the prospective study had the option of providing additional blood draws and questionnaires. Before DNA extraction, blood samples from the prospective study were shipped at room temperature or frozen. This receptor was obtained from a woman between 35 and 50 years old who had recovered from COVID-19. Sequencing was carried out using PBMCs or T cells enriched from blood (not recorded which).

Here the CDR3 is given as CASSGDRGYYEQYF. The nucleotides read TGTGCCAGCAGCGGGGACAGGGGGTACTACGAGCAGTACTTC. In this chain, TRBV7-9 is recombined with TRBJ2-7; 11 bases in the middle match TRBD1. The CDR3 covers 14 residues, taking in both the cysteine and the phenylalanine. The kept DNA is CDR3 alone, 42 bases in frame from the first base. CDR1 and CDR2, per the germline V gene (reference sequence), are SEHNR and FQNEAQ. V has 5 bases trimmed and J has 3 bases trimmed; junction bases matching no gene number 3.